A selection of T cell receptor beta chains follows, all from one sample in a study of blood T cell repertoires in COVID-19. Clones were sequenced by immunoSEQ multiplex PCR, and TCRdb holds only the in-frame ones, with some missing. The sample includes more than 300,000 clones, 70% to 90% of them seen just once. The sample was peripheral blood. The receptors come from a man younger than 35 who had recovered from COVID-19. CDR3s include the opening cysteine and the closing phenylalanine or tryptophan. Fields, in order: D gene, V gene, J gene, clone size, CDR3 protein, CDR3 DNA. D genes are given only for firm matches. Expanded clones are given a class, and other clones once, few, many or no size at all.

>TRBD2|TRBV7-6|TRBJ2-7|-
CASSLGSSGGSYEQYF
TGTGCCAGCAGCTTAGGCTCTAGCGGAGGTTCCTACGAGCAGTACTTC
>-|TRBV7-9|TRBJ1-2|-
CASSFLLGVENYGYTF
TGTGCCAGCAGCTTTTTGTTAGGAGTAGAAAACTATGGCTACACCTTC
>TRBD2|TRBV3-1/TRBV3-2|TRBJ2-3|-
CASSPLGLAGGDHTQYF
TGTGCCAGCAGCCCCCTGGGACTAGCGGGGGGGGACCATACGCAGTATTTT
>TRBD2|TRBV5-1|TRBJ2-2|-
CASTPGLAGVGELFF
TGCGCCAGCACCCCGGGACTAGCGGGGGTTGGGGAGCTGTTTTTT
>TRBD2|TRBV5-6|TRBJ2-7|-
CASSLGGNSGEQYF
TGTGCCAGCAGCCTCGGGGGGAATTCGGGCGAGCAGTACTTC
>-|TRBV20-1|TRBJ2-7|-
CSALSSYEQYF
TGCAGTGCGCTCAGCTCCTACGAGCAGTACTTC
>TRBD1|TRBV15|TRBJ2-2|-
CATSLRDRGTGELFF
TGTGCCACCAGCCTAAGGGACAGGGGCACCGGGGAGCTGTTTTTT
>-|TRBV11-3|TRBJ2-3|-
CASSPASGPRDTQYF
TGTGCCAGCAGCCCCGCAAGCGGTCCCAGGGATACGCAGTATTTT
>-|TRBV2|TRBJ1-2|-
CAGSEIYYGYTF
TGTGCTGGCAGCGAGATTTACTATGGCTACACCTTC
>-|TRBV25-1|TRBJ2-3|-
CASSELDTQYF
TGTGCCAGCAGTGAACTAGATACGCAGTATTTT
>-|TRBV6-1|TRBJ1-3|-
CASSDSLLFSGNTIYF
TGTGCCAGCAGTGATAGTCTCCTATTCTCTGGAAACACCATATATTTT
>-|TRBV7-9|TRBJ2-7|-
CASSRSVDWVKDEQYF
TGTGCCAGCAGCCGGTCAGTGGACTGGGTAAAAGACGAGCAGTACTTC
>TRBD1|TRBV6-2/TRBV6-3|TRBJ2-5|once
CASIPGGSVETQYF
TGTGCCAGCATCCCAGGGGGTAGCGTCGAGACCCAGTACTTC
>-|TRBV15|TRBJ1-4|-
CATSRDGVLNEKLFF
TGTGCCACCAGCAGAGACGGGGTTCTTAATGAAAAACTGTTTTTT
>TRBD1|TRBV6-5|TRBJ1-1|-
CASIRTGYTEAFF
TGTGCCAGCATCCGGACAGGATACACTGAAGCTTTCTTT
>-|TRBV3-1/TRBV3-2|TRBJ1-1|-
CASSQVSRGTEAFF
TGTGCCAGCAGCCAAGTTTCCAGGGGCACTGAAGCTTTCTTT
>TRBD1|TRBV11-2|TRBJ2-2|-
CASSSGTGYTGELFF
TGTGCCAGCAGCTCCGGGACAGGGTACACCGGGGAGCTGTTTTTT
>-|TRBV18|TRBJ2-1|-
CASSPLIYNEQFF
TGTGCCAGCTCACCCTTAATCTACAATGAGCAGTTCTTC
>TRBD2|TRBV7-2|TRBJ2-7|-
CASSPSGGSYEQYF
TGTGCCAGCAGCCCTAGCGGGGGGAGCTACGAGCAGTACTTC
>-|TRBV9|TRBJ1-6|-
CASSVADGRGNSPLHF
TGTGCCAGCAGCGTAGCCGACGGGAGGGGGAATTCACCCCTCCACTTT
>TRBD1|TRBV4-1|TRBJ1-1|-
CASSQERQGAEAFF
TGCGCCAGCAGCCAAGAAAGGCAGGGGGCTGAAGCTTTCTTT
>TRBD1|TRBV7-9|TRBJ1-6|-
CASSQTPGQTYNSPLHF
TGTGCCAGCAGCCAGACTCCGGGACAGACTTATAATTCACCCCTCCACTTT
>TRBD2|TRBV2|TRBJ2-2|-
CASSEAGLPNTGELFF
TGTGCCAGCAGTGAAGCGGGACTACCGAACACCGGGGAGCTGTTTTTT
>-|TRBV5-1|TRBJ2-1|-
CASSLVSPGEQFF
TGCGCCAGCAGCTTGGTATCTCCGGGTGAGCAGTTCTTC
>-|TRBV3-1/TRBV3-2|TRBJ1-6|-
CASSQARRTDSPLHF
TGTGCCAGCAGCCAAGCCAGGAGGACCGATTCACCCCTCCACTTT
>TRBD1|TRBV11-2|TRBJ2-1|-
CASSPDRAVGNEQFF
TGTGCCAGCAGCCCAGACAGGGCGGTCGGGAATGAGCAGTTCTTC
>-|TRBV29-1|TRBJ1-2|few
CSVEAQSRRGYTF
TGCAGCGTTGAGGCACAGTCCCGTAGGGGCTACACCTTC
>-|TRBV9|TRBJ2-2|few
CASGEGVTGELFF
TGTGCCAGCGGCGAGGGGGTTACCGGGGAGCTGTTTTTT
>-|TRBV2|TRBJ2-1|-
CASIGDRDEQFF
TGTGCCAGTATCGGGGATCGCGATGAGCAGTTCTTC
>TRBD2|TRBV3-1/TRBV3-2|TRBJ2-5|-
CASSRQGTSEQETQYF
TGTGCCAGCAGCCGCCAGGGGACTAGCGAACAAGAGACCCAGTACTTC
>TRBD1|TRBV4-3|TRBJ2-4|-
CASSQRTGGENIQYF
TGCGCCAGCAGCCAGAGGACAGGGGGAGAAAACATTCAGTACTTC
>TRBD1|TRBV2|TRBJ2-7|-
CASTGQGDLNQQYF
TGTGCCAGCACGGGACAGGGGGATCTTAACCAGCAGTACTTC
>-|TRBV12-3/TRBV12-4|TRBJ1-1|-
CASRPTESAEAFF
TGTGCCAGCAGGCCGACAGAAAGCGCTGAAGCTTTCTTT
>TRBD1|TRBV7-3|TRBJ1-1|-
CASSPWGRGLPTEAFF
TGTGCCAGCAGCCCCTGGGGCAGGGGGCTTCCCACTGAAGCTTTCTTT
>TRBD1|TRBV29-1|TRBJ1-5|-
CSVPGDRDDQPQHF
TGCAGCGTTCCTGGGGACAGGGACGATCAGCCCCAGCATTTT
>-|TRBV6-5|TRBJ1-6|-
CASNFAQGFNSPLHF
TGTGCCAGCAACTTCGCACAGGGTTTCAATTCACCCCTCCACTTT
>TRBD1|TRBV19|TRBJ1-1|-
CASRDRNTEAFF
TGTGCCAGCCGGGACAGGAACACTGAAGCTTTCTTT
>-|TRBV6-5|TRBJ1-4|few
CASRNGTLKTQLFF
TGTGCCAGCAGAAACGGGACACTCAAAACCCAACTGTTTTTT
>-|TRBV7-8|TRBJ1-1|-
CASSLIGIPPTNTEAFF
TGTGCCAGCAGCTTAATCGGTATTCCCCCTACGAACACTGAAGCTTTCTTT
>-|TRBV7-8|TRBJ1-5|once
CASSLEKGNQPQHF
TGTGCCAGCAGCTTAGAAAAGGGGAATCAGCCCCAGCATTTT
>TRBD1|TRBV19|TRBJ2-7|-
CASSIAAGGFNEQYF
TGTGCCAGTAGTATAGCGGCAGGGGGCTTCAACGAGCAGTACTTC
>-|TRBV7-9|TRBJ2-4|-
CASSRSERAKNIQYF
TGTGCCAGCAGCCGTAGTGAGAGAGCCAAAAACATTCAGTACTTC
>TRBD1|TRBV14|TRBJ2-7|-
CASSQGFGTVTYEQYF
TGTGCCAGCAGCCAAGGATTCGGGACAGTTACCTACGAGCAGTACTTC
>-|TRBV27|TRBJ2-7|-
CASRYYAGTGVEQYF
TGTGCCAGCAGATACTACGCGGGAACAGGGGTCGAGCAGTACTTC
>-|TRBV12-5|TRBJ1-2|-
CASGLVVGGIQDGYTF
TGTGCTAGTGGTTTGGTAGTGGGGGGGATACAAGATGGCTACACCTTC
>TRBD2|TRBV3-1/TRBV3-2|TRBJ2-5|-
CASSQDGGVKTQYF
TGTGCCAGCAGCCAAGATGGGGGGGTGAAGACCCAGTACTTC
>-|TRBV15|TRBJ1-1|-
CATSGDLGAEAFF
TGTGCCACCAGCGGGGATCTGGGAGCTGAAGCTTTCTTT
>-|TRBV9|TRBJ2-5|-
CASTGDKQETQYF
TGTGCCAGCACCGGGGACAAACAAGAGACCCAGTACTTC
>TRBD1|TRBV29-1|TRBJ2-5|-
CSVGGQGARGETQYF
TGCAGCGTTGGGGGACAGGGGGCGCGGGGAGAGACCCAGTACTTC
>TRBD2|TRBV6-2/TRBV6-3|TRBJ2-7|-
CASSSKLGLAGGGRSYEQYF
TGTGCCAGCAGCTCTAAATTGGGACTAGCGGGAGGAGGGCGTTCCTACGAGCAGTACTTC
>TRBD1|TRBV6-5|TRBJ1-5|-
CASSPNRGGQPQHF
TGTGCCAGCAGCCCAAACAGGGGGGGACAGCCCCAGCATTTT
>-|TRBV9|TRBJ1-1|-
CASSVDQGNTEAFF
TGTGCCAGCAGCGTAGATCAGGGGAACACTGAAGCTTTCTTT
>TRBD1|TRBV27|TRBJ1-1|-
CASSQRGQGGPGTEAFF
TGTGCCAGCAGTCAAAGGGGACAGGGTGGTCCGGGCACTGAAGCTTTCTTT
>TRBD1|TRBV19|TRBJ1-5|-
CASSMGQGNQPQHF
TGTGCCAGTAGTATGGGACAGGGGAATCAGCCCCAGCATTTT
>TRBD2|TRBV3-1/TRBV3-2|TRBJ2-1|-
CASSQVGGKGDSMYNEQFF
TGTGCCAGCAGCCAAGTGGGGGGGAAAGGGGATTCAATGTACAATGAGCAGTTCTTC
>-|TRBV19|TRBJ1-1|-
CAVAPGWGTEAFF
TGTGCAGTAGCCCCGGGGTGGGGCACTGAAGCTTTCTTT
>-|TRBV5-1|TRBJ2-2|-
CASSLVGHPNTGELFF
TGCGCCAGCAGCCTCGTTGGACACCCGAACACCGGGGAGCTGTTTTTT
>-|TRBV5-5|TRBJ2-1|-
CASSYDREAYNEQFF
TGTGCCAGCAGCTATGACAGGGAGGCCTACAATGAGCAGTTCTTC
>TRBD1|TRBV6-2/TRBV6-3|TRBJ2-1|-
CASSYPPFHRGNEQFF
TGTGCCAGCAGTTACCCCCCTTTTCACAGGGGCAATGAGCAGTTCTTC
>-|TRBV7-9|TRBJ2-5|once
CASSPEGGVQGEETQYF
TGTGCCAGCAGCCCGGAGGGGGGGGTCCAAGGGGAAGAGACCCAGTACTTC